This entry is about one TCR beta chain. No antigen is known for it. Time point in this sample: blood 2 weeks post-SBRT. Noted treatment: 15 Gy SBRT to primary tumor, nephrectomy 4 weeks later. The data were obtained in a study of radiation and T cells in renal cell carcinoma. This CDR3 contains 17 residues. V was trimmed by 4 bases and J by 2 bases, leaving 18 bases between them. Germline CDR1 MDHEN, CDR2 SYDVKM. TCRdb keeps only in-frame clones here, not all; method: immunoSEQ multiplex PCR. Of 60,000 to 80,000 clones in the sample, 82% were seen once. Study-wide results and caveats: In blood, top tumor clones expanded by 2 weeks, shrinking by 4. Pretreatment tumor biopsies were lacking, so baseline clonotypes are unknown.

The sample here was blood, taken from a patient whose treatment included radiotherapy and nephrectomy. This TCR was sampled from a man aged 55-75 years with renal cell carcinoma. The chain links TRBV28 to TRBJ1-5; D gene ambiguous. CDR3 sequence reads: CASSYLWATVRNQPQHF. The CDR3 region has the DNA TGTGCCAGCAGTTATCTTTGGGCTACAGTGCGCAATCAGCCCCAGCATTTT.